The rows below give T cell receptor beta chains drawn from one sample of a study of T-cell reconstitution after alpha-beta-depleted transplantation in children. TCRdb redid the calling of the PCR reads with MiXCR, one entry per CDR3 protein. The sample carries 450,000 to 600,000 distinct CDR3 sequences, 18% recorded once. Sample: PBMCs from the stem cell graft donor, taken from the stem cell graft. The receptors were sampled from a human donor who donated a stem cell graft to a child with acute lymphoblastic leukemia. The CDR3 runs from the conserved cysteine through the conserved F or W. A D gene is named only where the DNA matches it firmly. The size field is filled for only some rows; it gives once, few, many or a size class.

cdr3_aa: CASSSGAGANVLTF; cdr3_nt: TGTGCCAGCAGTTCAGGGGCTGGGGCCAACGTCCTGACTTTC; j_call: TRBJ2-6; d_call: -; clone_size: -; v_call: TRBV27
cdr3_aa: CASSSLLGQTQYF; cdr3_nt: TGCGCCAGCAGCTCCCTTTTGGGACAGACCCAGTACTTC; j_call: TRBJ2-5; d_call: -; clone_size: -; v_call: TRBV5-1
cdr3_aa: CASRMGGQLNTGELFF; cdr3_nt: TGTGCCAGCAGAATGGGGGGACAGTTGAACACCGGGGAGCTGTTTTTT; j_call: TRBJ2-2; d_call: -; clone_size: -; v_call: TRBV25-1
cdr3_aa: CASQAEYTQYF; cdr3_nt: TGTGCCAGCCAAGCGGAATATACGCAGTATTTT; j_call: TRBJ2-3; d_call: -; clone_size: many; v_call: TRBV12-3/TRBV12-4
cdr3_aa: CASSEIGGEGTDTQYF; cdr3_nt: TGTGCCAGCAGTGAAATTGGGGGCGAGGGCACAGATACGCAGTATTTT; j_call: TRBJ2-3; d_call: -; clone_size: -; v_call: TRBV6-1
cdr3_aa: CASSQGWGPGDTQYF; cdr3_nt: TGTGCCAGCAGCCAAGGATGGGGCCCCGGGGATACGCAGTATTTT; j_call: TRBJ2-3; d_call: -; clone_size: few; v_call: TRBV3-1
cdr3_aa: CASSVQGLYTDTQYF; cdr3_nt: TGTGCCAGCAGCGTCCAGGGGCTCTACACAGATACGCAGTATTTT; j_call: TRBJ2-3; d_call: -; clone_size: -; v_call: TRBV9
cdr3_aa: CASTTGTLYEQYF; cdr3_nt: TGTGCCAGCACCACCGGGACCCTTTACGAGCAGTACTTC; j_call: TRBJ2-7; d_call: -; clone_size: few; v_call: TRBV6-2/TRBV6-3
cdr3_aa: CSVLSGTAYYGYTF; cdr3_nt: TGCAGCGTTTTATCCGGGACAGCTTATTATGGCTACACCTTC; j_call: TRBJ1-2; d_call: TRBD1; clone_size: -; v_call: TRBV29-1
cdr3_aa: CSVGGTSSTDTQYF; cdr3_nt: TGCAGCGTTGGAGGGACTAGCAGCACAGATACGCAGTATTTT; j_call: TRBJ2-3; d_call: TRBD2; clone_size: few; v_call: TRBV29-1
cdr3_aa: CASSLKQELWDEQYF; cdr3_nt: TGTGCCAGTAGCCTGAAGCAGGAGTTGTGGGACGAGCAGTACTTC; j_call: TRBJ2-7; d_call: -; clone_size: few; v_call: TRBV19
cdr3_aa: CASSHISIDTQYF; cdr3_nt: TGTGCCAGCAGCCACATTTCCATAGATACGCAGTATTTT; j_call: TRBJ2-3; d_call: -; clone_size: few; v_call: TRBV11-2
cdr3_aa: CASSFTSGSIYEQFF; cdr3_nt: TGCGCCAGCAGCTTCACTAGCGGGAGTATATATGAGCAGTTCTTC; j_call: TRBJ2-1; d_call: TRBD2; clone_size: few; v_call: TRBV5-1
cdr3_aa: CASSPHVGSGNEQYF; cdr3_nt: TGTGCCAGCAGTCCGCACGTAGGTAGCGGGAACGAGCAGTACTTC; j_call: TRBJ2-7; d_call: TRBD2; clone_size: -; v_call: TRBV27
cdr3_aa: CSARDSDLF; cdr3_nt: TGCAGTGCTAGAGATTCTGACCTTTTC; j_call: TRBJ2-1; d_call: -; clone_size: few; v_call: TRBV20-1
cdr3_aa: CASSPTGTYEQYF; cdr3_nt: TGTGCCAGCAGCCCGACAGGGACCTACGAGCAGTACTTC; j_call: TRBJ2-7; d_call: TRBD1; clone_size: many; v_call: TRBV18
cdr3_aa: CASSVGGLAANNEQFF; cdr3_nt: TGTGCCAGCAGCGTAGGGGGACTAGCGGCCAACAATGAGCAGTTCTTC; j_call: TRBJ2-1; d_call: TRBD2; clone_size: -; v_call: TRBV9
cdr3_aa: CASSGGGVSLSSYEQYF; cdr3_nt: TGCGCCAGCAGCGGCGGAGGCGTCTCTCTTAGCTCCTACGAGCAGTACTTC; j_call: TRBJ2-7; d_call: -; clone_size: few; v_call: TRBV5-1
cdr3_aa: CASSQVLAQDEQFF; cdr3_nt: TGCGCCAGCAGCCAAGTCCTAGCGCAGGACGAGCAGTTCTTC; j_call: TRBJ2-1; d_call: -; clone_size: few; v_call: TRBV4-1
cdr3_aa: CASSLDGDTEAFF; cdr3_nt: TGTGCCAGCAGTTTAGACGGGGACACTGAAGCTTTCTTT; j_call: TRBJ1-1; d_call: -; clone_size: many; v_call: TRBV12-3/TRBV12-4
cdr3_aa: CASSSGGVRFGDEQYF; cdr3_nt: TGTGCCAGCAGCTCAGGGGGGGTGAGGTTTGGCGACGAGCAGTACTTC; j_call: TRBJ2-7; d_call: -; clone_size: -; v_call: TRBV7-9
cdr3_aa: CASSKARRVNSEQYF; cdr3_nt: TGTGCCAGCAGCAAAGCTAGGCGGGTTAACTCCGAGCAGTACTTC; j_call: TRBJ2-7; d_call: -; clone_size: -; v_call: TRBV21-1
cdr3_aa: CASSPWTRPTNTEAFF; cdr3_nt: TGTGCCAGCAGCCCCTGGACGCGACCCACGAACACTGAAGCTTTCTTT; j_call: TRBJ1-1; d_call: -; clone_size: few; v_call: TRBV27
cdr3_aa: CASSQRGWGEKLFF; cdr3_nt: TGTGCCAGCAGCCAGCGAGGATGGGGTGAAAAACTGTTTTTT; j_call: TRBJ1-4; d_call: -; clone_size: -; v_call: TRBV3-1
cdr3_aa: CASSPLSGSGTEAFF; cdr3_nt: TGTGCCAGCAGTCCCCTCTCGGGGAGCGGCACTGAAGCTTTCTTT; j_call: TRBJ1-1; d_call: -; clone_size: -; v_call: TRBV12-3/TRBV12-4
cdr3_aa: CASSSGQGNTGELFF; cdr3_nt: TGTGCCAGCAGTTCCGGACAGGGTAACACCGGGGAGCTGTTTTTT; j_call: TRBJ2-2; d_call: TRBD1; clone_size: many; v_call: TRBV5-1
cdr3_aa: CASSYRDRGTDTQYF; cdr3_nt: TGTGCCAGCAGTTATCGGGACAGGGGTACAGATACGCAGTATTTT; j_call: TRBJ2-3; d_call: TRBD1; clone_size: -; v_call: TRBV12-3/TRBV12-4
cdr3_aa: CASSLRPFIGGETQYF; cdr3_nt: TGTGCCAGCAGTTTAAGGCCATTTATCGGGGGAGAGACCCAGTACTTC; j_call: TRBJ2-5; d_call: -; clone_size: few; v_call: TRBV12-3/TRBV12-4
cdr3_aa: CASMGRTGIGIQYF; cdr3_nt: TGTGCCAGTATGGGACGGACAGGGATCGGCATTCAGTACTTC; j_call: TRBJ2-4; d_call: TRBD1; clone_size: -; v_call: TRBV19
cdr3_aa: CSAREFDSAYSQEQFF; cdr3_nt: TGCAGTGCTAGAGAGTTTGACTCGGCATACTCCCAGGAGCAGTTCTTC; j_call: TRBJ2-1; d_call: -; clone_size: few; v_call: TRBV20-1
cdr3_aa: CASSQETGGPYNEQFF; cdr3_nt: TGTGCCAGCAGCCAAGAAACGGGAGGGCCCTACAATGAGCAGTTCTTC; j_call: TRBJ2-1; d_call: TRBD2; clone_size: -; v_call: TRBV14
cdr3_aa: CASSQVPPRTEAFF; cdr3_nt: TGTGCCAGCAGCCAGGTGCCCCCGCGGACTGAAGCTTTCTTT; j_call: TRBJ1-1; d_call: -; clone_size: -; v_call: TRBV12-3/TRBV12-4
cdr3_aa: CASSLALGTVAQETQYF; cdr3_nt: TGCGCCAGCAGCTTGGCGTTAGGGACAGTAGCGCAAGAGACCCAGTACTTC; j_call: TRBJ2-5; d_call: TRBD1; clone_size: -; v_call: TRBV5-1
cdr3_aa: CSVERTSGSPNEQYF; cdr3_nt: TGCAGCGTTGAAAGAACTAGCGGGAGTCCCAACGAGCAGTACTTC; j_call: TRBJ2-7; d_call: TRBD2; clone_size: -; v_call: TRBV29-1
cdr3_aa: CASGVSSYNEQFF; cdr3_nt: TGTGCTAGTGGCGTCAGCTCCTACAATGAGCAGTTCTTC; j_call: TRBJ2-1; d_call: -; clone_size: -; v_call: TRBV12-5
cdr3_aa: CASSRSTNEKLFF; cdr3_nt: TGTGCCAGCAGTCGCTCTACTAATGAAAAACTGTTTTTT; j_call: TRBJ1-4; d_call: -; clone_size: -; v_call: TRBV6-2/TRBV6-3
cdr3_aa: CASSLDRGRNIQYF; cdr3_nt: TGTGCCAGCAGTTTGGACAGGGGCCGAAACATTCAGTACTTC; j_call: TRBJ2-4; d_call: TRBD1; clone_size: -; v_call: TRBV27
cdr3_aa: CASSSSTGYYNEQFF; cdr3_nt: TGCGCCAGCAGCTCGTCGACAGGGTACTACAATGAGCAGTTCTTC; j_call: TRBJ2-1; d_call: TRBD1; clone_size: -; v_call: TRBV5-1
cdr3_aa: CASRTGQGNLRSNQPQHF; cdr3_nt: TGTGCCAGCAGGACGGGACAGGGGAATCTTAGGAGCAATCAGCCCCAGCATTTT; j_call: TRBJ1-5; d_call: TRBD1; clone_size: once; v_call: TRBV6-1
cdr3_aa: CAARTTNDNEQFF; cdr3_nt: TGTGCAGCCAGGACCACCAACGACAATGAGCAGTTCTTC; j_call: TRBJ2-1; d_call: -; clone_size: few; v_call: TRBV27
cdr3_aa: CASSLQVDTQYF; cdr3_nt: TGTGCCAGCAGTTTACAGGTGGATACGCAGTATTTT; j_call: TRBJ2-3; d_call: -; clone_size: few; v_call: TRBV12-3/TRBV12-4
cdr3_aa: CASSEWSGMTEAFF; cdr3_nt: TGTGCCAGCAGTGAGTGGTCAGGGATGACTGAAGCTTTCTTT; j_call: TRBJ1-1; d_call: -; clone_size: -; v_call: TRBV6-1
cdr3_aa: CASSETGFGNNEQFF; cdr3_nt: TGTGCCAGCAGTGAAACAGGGTTCGGCAACAATGAGCAGTTCTTC; j_call: TRBJ2-1; d_call: -; clone_size: few; v_call: TRBV25-1
cdr3_aa: CASSTRTAYSYEQYF; cdr3_nt: TGTGCCAGCAGCACCCGGACAGCCTACTCCTACGAGCAGTACTTC; j_call: TRBJ2-7; d_call: -; clone_size: few; v_call: TRBV13
cdr3_aa: CASSYRPVGEQYF; cdr3_nt: TGTGCCAGCAGTTATCGACCCGTGGGGGAGCAGTACTTC; j_call: TRBJ2-7; d_call: -; clone_size: -; v_call: TRBV6-5
cdr3_aa: CASSLDGSLSYEQYF; cdr3_nt: TGTGCCAGCAGCTTGGACGGGAGTCTCTCCTACGAGCAGTACTTC; j_call: TRBJ2-7; d_call: -; clone_size: -; v_call: TRBV5-8
cdr3_aa: CASSYSGGFGTDTQYF; cdr3_nt: TGTGCCAGCAGTTACTCGGGGGGCTTTGGCACAGATACGCAGTATTTT; j_call: TRBJ2-3; d_call: -; clone_size: -; v_call: TRBV6-5
cdr3_aa: CASSLEQDQETQYF; cdr3_nt: TGTGCCAGCAGCTTAGAACAAGACCAAGAGACCCAGTACTTC; j_call: TRBJ2-5; d_call: -; clone_size: -; v_call: TRBV7-9
cdr3_aa: CSAQKAGGPTGELFF; cdr3_nt: TGCAGTGCTCAAAAAGCGGGAGGACCCACCGGGGAGCTGTTTTTT; j_call: TRBJ2-2; d_call: TRBD2; clone_size: -; v_call: TRBV20-1
cdr3_aa: CASSQEPGGGADTQYF; cdr3_nt: TGCGCCAGCAGCCAAGAACCGGGAGGAGGCGCAGATACGCAGTATTTT; j_call: TRBJ2-3; d_call: TRBD2; clone_size: -; v_call: TRBV4-1
cdr3_aa: CASSIGRSYEQYF; cdr3_nt: TGTGCCAGCAGCATTGGACGGTCCTACGAGCAGTACTTC; j_call: TRBJ2-7; d_call: -; clone_size: -; v_call: TRBV7-8
cdr3_aa: CASTANRASYGYTF; cdr3_nt: TGTGCCAGCACCGCTAATAGGGCGTCCTATGGCTACACCTTC; j_call: TRBJ1-2; d_call: -; clone_size: few; v_call: TRBV6-1
cdr3_aa: CASSLGGIDSPLHF; cdr3_nt: TGTGCCAGCAGTTTAGGAGGGATCGATTCCCCCCTCCACTTT; j_call: TRBJ1-6; d_call: -; clone_size: -; v_call: TRBV27
cdr3_aa: CASGLGQSIETQYF; cdr3_nt: TGTGCCAGCGGCCTCGGACAGTCCATAGAGACCCAGTACTTC; j_call: TRBJ2-5; d_call: -; clone_size: few; v_call: TRBV12-3/TRBV12-4
cdr3_aa: CASSLKKGWGSNQPQHF; cdr3_nt: TGTGCCAGCAGCTTAAAAAAGGGTTGGGGCAGCAATCAGCCCCAGCATTTT; j_call: TRBJ1-5; d_call: -; clone_size: -; v_call: TRBV5-6